Shown below are 11 T cell receptor beta chains from a single sample sequenced in a study of blood T cells in healthy people across ages. A J-beta primer mix and a sample-barcoded 5' primer were used in a second PCR of about 7 to 12 cycles. TCRdb re-called the 5' RACE reads through MiXCR, storing one row per CDR3 protein. The sample records roughly 700,000 distinct CDR3 sequences, just under 25% being singletons. The same data also went into a second study, on T cells of mothers and their children.

Material: blood. The receptors shown here come from a boy younger than 18 in good health.

This clonotype was picked up a small number of times. The rearrangement uses TRBV2 and TRBJ2-5, with D possibly matching TRBD1 (7 bases). Trimming shortened V by 8 bases and J by 2 bases, and 12 bases separated the two germline ends. The germline CDR1 and CDR2 sequences are SNHLY and FYNNEI. The CDR3 covers 13 residues. The CDR3 DNA is TGTGCCAGCCTGCGGGACAGACAAGAGACCCAGTACTTC. It encodes CASLRDRQETQYF.

This clonotype was observed a handful of times. The chain is built from TRBV4-1 and TRBJ2-2; 9 bases line up with TRBD1. V lost 3 bases, J lost 6 bases, and 8 bases stayed unmatched. This CDR3 contains 16 residues. The germline gives CDR1 MGHRA, CDR2 YSYEKL. The CDR3 sequence is CASSQGQGRSPGELFF. The CDR3 nucleotides are TGCGCCAGCAGCCAGGGACAGGGAAGGTCCCCCGGGGAGCTGTTTTTT.

This clonotype was seen only a few times. The rearrangement joins TRBV29-1 to TRBJ2-3; perhaps TRBD1 as D (6 bases). There are 16 residues in the CDR3. Germline CDR1 and CDR2: SQVTM and ANQGSEA. V was trimmed by 3 bases and J by 4 bases, leaving 20 bases between them. CDR3 sequence (DNA): TGCAGCGTTGACCGCCTCCAGGGGCCAGCCGCAGATACGCAGTATTTT. Translating gives CSVDRLQGPAADTQYF.

V usage is TRBV6-5 and J usage is TRBJ1-2; D is possibly TRBD1 (6 bases). Germline CDR1 MNHEY, CDR2 SVGAGI. V lost 5 bases and J 4 bases, leaving 17 bases between the germline ends. The CDR3 spans 15 residues. CDR3 residues: CASSPDLQGLYGYTF. CDR3 nucleotides: TGTGCCAGCAGTCCAGACCTACAGGGCCTCTATGGCTACACCTTC.

This clonotype has more than one count but fewer than ten. DNA for the CDR3: TGCAGTGCTAGAGATCGGCAGGGTTACAACGAGCAGTACTTC. This codes for CSARDRQGYNEQYF. This chain uses TRBV20-1 with TRBJ2-7; TRBD1 is a possible D gene (5 bases). V shed 0 bases and J shed 5 bases, with 14 bases lying between them. This CDR3 contains 14 residues. CDR1 and CDR2 (germline): DFQATT, SNEGSKA (reference sequence).

The chain couples TRBV2 to TRBJ2-1, with D unresolved. CDR1 SNHLY and CDR2 FYNNEI come from the germline V gene. V was trimmed by 8 bases and J by 7 bases, leaving 12 bases between them. This CDR3 spans 12 amino acids. The CDR3 region is CASAPRRNEQFF. CDR3 bases: TGTGCCAGCGCCCCACGAAGGAATGAGCAGTTCTTC.

V gene TRBV20-1 combines with J gene TRBJ1-4, with 10 nucleotides matching TRBD1. V was pared by 3 bases and J by 6 bases, with 1 base of the junction left unmatched. The V gene's germline CDR1 is DFQATT and CDR2 SNEGSKA (reference sequence). The CDR3 length is 13 residues. The CDR3 loop is CSARTGGDEKLFF. The CDR3 nucleotides read TGCAGTGCTAGGACAGGGGGCGATGAAAAACTGTTTTTT.

The chain carries TRBV4-2 and TRBJ2-7; 10 bases line up with TRBD2. Germline V gene sequence: CDR1 LGHNA, CDR2 YNFKEQ. With 3 bases clipped from V and 3 bases from J, the junction kept 8 bases outside the gene matches. The CDR3 is made up of 16 amino acids. Here the CDR3 reads CASSHDRTSGVYEQYF. The DNA for the CDR3 is TGTGCCAGCAGCCACGACCGGACTAGCGGCGTCTACGAGCAGTACTTC.

CDR3 nucleotide sequence: TGCAGCGTTCTAGCGGGAGGGATAAATGAGCAGTTCTTC. This sequence encodes CSVLAGGINEQFF. The rearrangement links TRBV29-1 to TRBJ2-1, with 12 bases lining up with TRBD2. This CDR3 spans 13 amino acids. Germline V CDR1 and CDR2: SQVTM, ANQGSEA. V shed 5 bases, J shed 7 bases, and the junction held 3 bases outside the gene matches.

J is TRBJ1-5 and V is TRBV25-1; no firm D call. From germline, CDR1 is MGHDK and CDR2 SYGVNS. There are 14 residues in the CDR3. V was cut by 1 base and J by 5 bases, with 9 bases left in between. The CDR3 loop is CASSEWAADQPQHF. CDR3 nucleotide sequence: TGTGCCAGCAGTGAATGGGCAGCCGATCAGCCCCAGCATTTT. The full variable domain, in which reference TRBV25-1 and TRBJ1-5 provide the parts outside the CDR3, is EADIYQTPRYLVIGTGKKITLECSQTMGHDKMYWYQQDPGMELHLIHYSYGVNSTEKGDLSSESTVSRIRTEHFPLTLESARPSHTSQYLCASSEWAADQPQHFGDGTRLSIL.

The V gene is TRBV12-3 or TRBV12-4, the J gene TRBJ1-2; D call uncertain. The ends were cut back, 4 bases at V and 4 bases at J, with 13 bases in the middle. CDR3 length: 14 amino acids. CDR3 sequence: CASSWTAEGYGYTF. CDR3 coding DNA: TGTGCCAGCAGTTGGACCGCCGAGGGCTATGGCTACACCTTC.